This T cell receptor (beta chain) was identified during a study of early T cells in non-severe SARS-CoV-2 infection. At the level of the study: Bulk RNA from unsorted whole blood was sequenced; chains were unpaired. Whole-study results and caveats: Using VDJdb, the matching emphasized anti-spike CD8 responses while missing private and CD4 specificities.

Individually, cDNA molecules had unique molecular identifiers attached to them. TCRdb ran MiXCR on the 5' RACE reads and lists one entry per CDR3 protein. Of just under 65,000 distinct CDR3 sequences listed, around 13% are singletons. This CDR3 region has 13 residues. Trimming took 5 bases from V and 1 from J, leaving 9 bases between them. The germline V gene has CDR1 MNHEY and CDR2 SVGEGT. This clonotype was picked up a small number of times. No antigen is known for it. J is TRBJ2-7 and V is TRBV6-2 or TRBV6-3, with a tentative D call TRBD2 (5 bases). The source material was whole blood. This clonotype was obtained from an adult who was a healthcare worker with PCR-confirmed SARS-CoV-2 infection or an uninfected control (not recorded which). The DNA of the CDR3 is TGTGCCAGCAGTCCCACTAGTTCCTACGAGCAGTACTTC. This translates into CASSPTSSYEQYF.